These 8 T cell receptor beta chains were sequenced from one sample in a study of blood T cell repertoires in COVID-19. The table came from immunoSEQ multiplex PCR; TCRdb's copy has only in-frame clones and leaves some out. The sample carries approximately 480,000 clones, 89% recorded once. What was sequenced was peripheral blood. The receptors were gathered from a man aged 18 to 29 with COVID-19, enrolled during active disease.

This chain connects TRBV2 to TRBJ1-6; a weak D match, TRBD1 (6 bases). Germline-derived CDR1 and CDR2 are SNHLY and FYNNEI. This CDR3 is built from 13 residues. V lost 8 bases, J lost 6 bases, and 11 bases lay in between. This CDR3 is CASSWTVNSPLHF. CDR3 nucleotide sequence: TGTGCCAGCTCCTGGACAGTTAATTCACCCCTCCACTTT.

This clone was seen a few times. V is TRBV2 and J is TRBJ1-2; a weak D match, TRBD1 (6 bases). The CDR3 is 12 residues long. The V gene's germline CDR1 is SNHLY and CDR2 FYNNEI. Trimming took 7 bases from V and 6 from J, leaving 12 bases between them. Here the CDR3 reads CASKTGGDGYTF. The CDR3 coding sequence is TGTGCCAGCAAGACAGGAGGCGATGGCTACACCTTC.

The rearrangement links TRBV2 to TRBJ1-5; 9 positions agree with TRBD1. Germline CDR1 reads SNHLY; CDR2 reads FYNNEI. This CDR3 spans 13 amino acids. The V segment lost 6 bases and the J segment 6 bases; nucleotides outside the gene matches: 3. The CDR3 DNA sequence: TGTGCCAGCAGCGCACAGGGGGCTCAGCCCCAGCATTTT. Translating gives CASSAQGAQPQHF.

This chain links TRBV5-1 with TRBJ2-2, with a possible D match to TRBD2 (5 bases). CDR3 size: 13 residues. Germline-derived CDR1 and CDR2 are SGHRS and YFSETQ. Deletions cut 6 bases from V and 5 bases from J, with 11 bases between. The CDR3, as DNA: TGCGCCAGCACCCAGAGCGGTACCGGGGAGCTGTTTTTT. Translating it yields CASTQSGTGELFF.

The V and J genes are TRBV7-8 and TRBJ2-1; 9 bases are shared with TRBD2. Germline V CDR1 and CDR2: SGHVS, FQNEAQ. The J segment lost 8 bases and the V segment lost 3 bases, leaving 8 bases of the junction unmatched. This CDR3 is built from 15 residues. CDR3 DNA: TGTGCCAGCAGCTTCTTTAGCGGGAGAGGAGATGAGCAGTTCTTC. It translates to CASSFFSGRGDEQFF.

The genes are TRBV19 and TRBJ2-7, with D maybe TRBD1 (5 bases). This CDR3 contains 15 residues. Germline-derived CDR1 and CDR2 are LNHDA and SQIVND (reference sequence). Trimming pared 5 bases from V and 4 bases from J, leaving 18 bases between. In DNA, the CDR3 is TGTGCCAGTAGTCCTGCTGGCCCTGGGGCTTACGAGCAGTACTTC. Translated: CASSPAGPGAYEQYF.

CDR3 sequence (DNA): TGTGCCAGTAGTATGGGACAGCCTTCACCCCTCCACTTT. Translation gives CASSMGQPSPLHF. The chain combines TRBV19 with TRBJ1-6; TRBD1 aligns across 7 bases. This CDR3 has 13 residues. V gave up 3 bases and J gave up 9 bases; unmatched junction bases: 2. Germline lookup yields CDR1 LNHDA and CDR2 SQIVND (reference sequence).

The rearrangement uses TRBV19 and TRBJ2-5; D is possibly TRBD2 (5 bases). The CDR3 consists of 12 residues. Trimming took 9 bases from V and 5 from J, leaving 13 bases between them. From germline, CDR1 is LNHDA and CDR2 SQIVND (reference sequence). CDR3 nucleotide sequence: TGTGCCAGCTCTTTCTCGGGGGAGACCCAGTACTTC. Encoded protein: CASSFSGETQYF.